This section outlines one T cell receptor (beta chain) sequence together with its context. The CDR3 has 13 residues. Trimming removed 6 bases from V and 5 bases from J, with 13 bases in between. CDR1 and CDR2 from the germline V gene are MNHEY and SMNVEV (reference sequence). This sample is part of a study of early T cells in non-severe SARS-CoV-2 infection. In TCRdb, the 5' RACE reads were re-called with MiXCR into one record per CDR3 protein. The table has about 89,000 distinct CDR3 sequences, about 15% seen once. Material: whole blood. The TCR comes from an adult who was a healthcare worker with PCR-confirmed SARS-CoV-2 infection or an uninfected control (not recorded which). This chain links TRBV27 with TRBJ1-2; maybe TRBD1 (6 bases). DNA for the CDR3: TGTGCCAGCAGAGGGGGAGGGTTTTATGGCTACACCTTC. This sequence encodes CASRGGGFYGYTF.